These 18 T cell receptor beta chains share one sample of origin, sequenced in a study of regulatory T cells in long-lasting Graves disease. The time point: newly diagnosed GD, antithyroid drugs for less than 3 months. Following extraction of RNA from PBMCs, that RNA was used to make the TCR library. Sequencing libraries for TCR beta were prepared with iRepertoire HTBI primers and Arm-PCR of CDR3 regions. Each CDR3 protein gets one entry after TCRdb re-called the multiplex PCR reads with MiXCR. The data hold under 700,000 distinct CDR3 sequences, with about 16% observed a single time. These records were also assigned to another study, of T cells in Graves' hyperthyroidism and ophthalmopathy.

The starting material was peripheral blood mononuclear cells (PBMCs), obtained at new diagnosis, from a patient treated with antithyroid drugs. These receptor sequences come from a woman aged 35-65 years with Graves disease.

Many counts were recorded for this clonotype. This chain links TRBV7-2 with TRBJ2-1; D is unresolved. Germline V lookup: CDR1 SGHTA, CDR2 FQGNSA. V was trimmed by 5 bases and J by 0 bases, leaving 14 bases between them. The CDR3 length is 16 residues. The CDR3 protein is CASSLSFIYSYNEQFF. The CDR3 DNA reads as TGTGCCAGCAGCCTCAGCTTCATTTACTCCTACAATGAGCAGTTCTTC.

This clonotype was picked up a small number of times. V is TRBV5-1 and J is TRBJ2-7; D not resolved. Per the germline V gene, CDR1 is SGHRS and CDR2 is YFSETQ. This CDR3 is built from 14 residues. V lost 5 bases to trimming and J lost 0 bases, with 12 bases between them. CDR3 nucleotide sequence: TGCGCCAGCAGGGACGTCCGGAGCTCCTACGAGCAGTACTTC. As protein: CASRDVRSSYEQYF.

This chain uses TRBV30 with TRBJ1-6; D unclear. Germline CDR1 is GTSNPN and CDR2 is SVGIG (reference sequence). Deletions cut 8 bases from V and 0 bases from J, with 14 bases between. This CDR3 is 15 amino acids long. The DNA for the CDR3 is TGTGCCGCCGTCAGTGCAAGCTCCTATAATTCACCCCTCCACTTT. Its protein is CAAVSASSYNSPLHF.

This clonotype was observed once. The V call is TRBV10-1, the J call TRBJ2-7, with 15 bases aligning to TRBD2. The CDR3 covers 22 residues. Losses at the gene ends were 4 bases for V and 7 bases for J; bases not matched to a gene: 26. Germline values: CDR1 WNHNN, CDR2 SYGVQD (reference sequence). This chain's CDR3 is CASSGTFSGLAGGPTSYNEQYF. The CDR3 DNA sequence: TGCGCCAGCAGTGGGACATTCTCGGGACTAGCGGGGGGCCCGACTTCCTACAATGAGCAGTACTTC.

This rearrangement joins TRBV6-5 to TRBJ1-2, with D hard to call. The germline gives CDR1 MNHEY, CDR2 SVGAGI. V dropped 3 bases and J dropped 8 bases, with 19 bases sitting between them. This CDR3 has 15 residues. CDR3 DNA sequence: TGTGCCAGCAGTTATGGCTCGGGGATTGGAGGAGGCTACACCTTC. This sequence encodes CASSYGSGIGGGYTF.

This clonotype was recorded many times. The CDR3 DNA follows: TGTGCCAGCAGCCCCCCGGGACGTGGGACCCAGTACTTC. This encodes CASSPPGRGTQYF. V is TRBV3-1 and J is TRBJ2-5; perhaps D is TRBD1 or TRBD2 (5 bases each). CDR1 is LGHDT and CDR2 is YNNKEL in the germline V gene (reference sequence). The CDR3 has 13 amino acids. The V end was cut by 4 bases, the J end by 7 bases, with 13 bases between.

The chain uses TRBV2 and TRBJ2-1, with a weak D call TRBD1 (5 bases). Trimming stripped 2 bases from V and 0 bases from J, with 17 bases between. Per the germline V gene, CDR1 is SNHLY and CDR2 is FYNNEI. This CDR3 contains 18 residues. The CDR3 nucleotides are TGTGCCAGCAGTGAATATTGGGGCTCGAGCTACTCCTACAATGAGCAGTTCTTC. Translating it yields CASSEYWGSSYSYNEQFF.

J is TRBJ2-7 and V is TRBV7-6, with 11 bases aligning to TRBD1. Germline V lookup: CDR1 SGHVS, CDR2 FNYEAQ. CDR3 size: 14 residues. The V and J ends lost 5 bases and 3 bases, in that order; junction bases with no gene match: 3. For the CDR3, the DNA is TGTGCCAGCAGCGAGGACAGGGGGCTCTACGAGCAGTACTTC. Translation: CASSEDRGLYEQYF.

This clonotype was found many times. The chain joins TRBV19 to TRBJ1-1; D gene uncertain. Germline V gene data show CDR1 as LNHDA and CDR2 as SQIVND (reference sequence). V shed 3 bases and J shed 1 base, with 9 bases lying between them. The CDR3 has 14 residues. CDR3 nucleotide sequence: TGTGCCAGTAGTATTACGACAAGGAACACTGAAGCTTTCTTT. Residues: CASSITTRNTEAFF.

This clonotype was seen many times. This CDR3 reads CASSFVLAGASTGELFF. CDR3 DNA sequence: TGTGCCAGCAGCTTTGTACTAGCGGGGGCATCCACCGGGGAGCTGTTTTTT. This chain joins TRBV7-2 and TRBJ2-2, with 11 bases that match TRBD2. The CDR3 has 17 amino acids. V lost 3 bases and J lost 4; bases outside the gene matches: 7. Germline-derived CDR1 and CDR2 are SGHTA and FQGNSA. Supplemented by reference TRBV7-2 and TRBJ2-2, the full variable domain reads GAGVSQSPSNKVTEKGKDVELRCDPISGHTALYWYRQSLGQGLEFLIYFQGNSAPDKSGLPSDRFSAERTGGSVSTLTIQRTQQEDSAVYLCASSFVLAGASTGELFFGEGSRLTVL.

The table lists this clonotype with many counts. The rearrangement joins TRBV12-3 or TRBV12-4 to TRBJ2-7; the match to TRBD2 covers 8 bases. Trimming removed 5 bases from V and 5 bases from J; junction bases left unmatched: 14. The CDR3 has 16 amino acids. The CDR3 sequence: CASSPPGGEGEHEQYF. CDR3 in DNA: TGTGCCAGCAGTCCGCCCGGGGGGGAGGGGGAGCACGAGCAGTACTTC.

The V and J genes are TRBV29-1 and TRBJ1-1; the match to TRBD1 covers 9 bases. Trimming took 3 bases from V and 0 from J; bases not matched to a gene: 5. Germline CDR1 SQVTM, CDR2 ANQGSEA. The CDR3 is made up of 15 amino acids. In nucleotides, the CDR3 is TGCAGCGTTGACACAGGGGGCAGGATGAACACTGAAGCTTTCTTT. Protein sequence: CSVDTGGRMNTEAFF.

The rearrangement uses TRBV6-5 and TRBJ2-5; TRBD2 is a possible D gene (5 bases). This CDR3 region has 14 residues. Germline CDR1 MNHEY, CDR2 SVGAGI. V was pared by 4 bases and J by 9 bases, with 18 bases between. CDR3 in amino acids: CASSLEAHMEAQYF. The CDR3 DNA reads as TGTGCCAGCAGTTTAGAGGCTCACATGGAGGCCCAGTACTTC.

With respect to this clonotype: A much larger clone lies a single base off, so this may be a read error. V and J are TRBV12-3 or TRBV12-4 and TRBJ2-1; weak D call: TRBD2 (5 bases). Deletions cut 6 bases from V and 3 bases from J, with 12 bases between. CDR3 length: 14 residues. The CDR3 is CASSGGADYNEQFF. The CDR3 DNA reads TGTGCCAGCAGCGGAGGCGCCGACTACAATGAGCAGTTCTTC.

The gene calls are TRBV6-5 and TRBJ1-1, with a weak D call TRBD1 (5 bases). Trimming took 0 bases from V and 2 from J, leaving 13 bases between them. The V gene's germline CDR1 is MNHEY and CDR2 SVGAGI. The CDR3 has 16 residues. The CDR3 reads CASSYSTALANTEAFF. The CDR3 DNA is TGTGCCAGCAGTTACTCGACAGCCCTCGCAAACACTGAAGCTTTCTTT.

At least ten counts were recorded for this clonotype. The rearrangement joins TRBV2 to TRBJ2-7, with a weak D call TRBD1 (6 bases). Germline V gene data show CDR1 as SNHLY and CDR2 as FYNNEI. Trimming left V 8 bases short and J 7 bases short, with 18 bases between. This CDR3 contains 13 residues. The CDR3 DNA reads TGTGCCAGCGGTGCCAACAGGGAGAATGAGCAGTACTTC. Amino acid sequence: CASGANRENEQYF. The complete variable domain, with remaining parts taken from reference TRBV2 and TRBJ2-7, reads EPEVTQTPSHQVTQMGQEVILRCVPISNHLYFYWYRQILGQKVEFLVSFYNNEISEKSEIFDDQFSVERPDGSNFTLKIRSTKLEDSAMYFCASGANRENEQYFGPGTRLTVT.

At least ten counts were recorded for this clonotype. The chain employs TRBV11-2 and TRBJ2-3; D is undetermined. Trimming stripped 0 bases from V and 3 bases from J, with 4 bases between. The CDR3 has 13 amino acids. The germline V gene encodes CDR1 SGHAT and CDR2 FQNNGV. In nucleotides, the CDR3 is TGTGCCAGCAGCTTAGAGGTGACAGATACGCAGTATTTT. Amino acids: CASSLEVTDTQYF.

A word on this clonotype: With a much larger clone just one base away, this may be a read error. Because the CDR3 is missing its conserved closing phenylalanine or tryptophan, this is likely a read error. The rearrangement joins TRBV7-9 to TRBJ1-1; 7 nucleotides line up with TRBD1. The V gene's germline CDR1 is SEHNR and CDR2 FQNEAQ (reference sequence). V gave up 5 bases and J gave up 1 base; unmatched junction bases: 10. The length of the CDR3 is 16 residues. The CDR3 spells CASSLNPGQRNTEAFS. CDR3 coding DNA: TGTGCCAGCAGCCTGAACCCGGGACAGAGGAACACTGAAGCTTTCTCT.